A selection of T cell receptor beta chains follows, all from one sample in a study of T cells in Graves' hyperthyroidism and ophthalmopathy. TCRdb redid the calling of the multiplex PCR reads with MiXCR, one entry per CDR3 protein. The sample holds roughly 500,000 distinct CDR3 sequences; about 20% are singletons and the top ten take roughly 49%. Input material: blood. Source of these receptors: a woman in her sixties or seventies with Graves' ophthalmopathy. The CDR3 runs from the conserved cysteine through the conserved F or W. D genes are given only for firm matches. Some rows mark clone size as missing; the rest say once, few, many or name a class of expanded clone.

size: many; V: TRBV9; J: TRBJ2-5; D: NA; DNA: TGTGCCAGCAGCGTAGGTGATAGCGCAGAGACCCAGTACTTC; CDR3: CASSVGDSAETQYF
size: many; V: TRBV28; J: TRBJ2-2; D: TRBD2; DNA: TGTGCCAGCACTTACTGGAAGGGGCTAGCGGGAGTCGACACCGGGGAGCTGTTTTTT; CDR3: CASTYWKGLAGVDTGELFF
size: NA; V: TRBV19; J: TRBJ2-2; D: NA; DNA: TGTGCCAGTAGTATAGATCTATGGTCGAGCGGAAAGATCGGGGAGCTGTTTTTT; CDR3: CASSIDLWSSGKIGELFF
size: NA; V: TRBV20-1; J: TRBJ1-5; D: NA; DNA: TGCAGTGCTCGAAGACATACCAATAGCAATCAGCCCCAGCATTTT; CDR3: CSARRHTNSNQPQHF
size: NA; V: TRBV9; J: TRBJ1-6; D: TRBD1; DNA: TGTGCCAGCAGCGCCCGACAGGGTCAGTCACCCCTCCACTTT; CDR3: CASSARQGQSPLHF
size: many; V: TRBV11-2; J: TRBJ2-1; D: TRBD1; DNA: TGTGCCAGCAGGCCAGGGGGCTCTGCGGCCTACAATGAGCAGTTCTTC; CDR3: CASRPGGSAAYNEQFF
size: NA; V: TRBV11-2; J: TRBJ2-6; D: NA; DNA: TGTGCCAGCAGCTCAGGGGGGGATTCCTCTGGGGCCAACGTCCTGACTTTC; CDR3: CASSSGGDSSGANVLTF
size: few; V: TRBV6-1; J: TRBJ1-1; D: NA; DNA: TGTGCCAGCAATCTGGGATTGACTGACACTGAAGCTTTCTTT; CDR3: CASNLGLTDTEAFF
size: few; V: TRBV20-1; J: TRBJ2-5; D: NA; DNA: TGCAGTGCCCAAGGCGGGGCTGGGGTTCAAGAGACCCAGTACTTC; CDR3: CSAQGGAGVQETQYF
size: many; V: TRBV12-3/TRBV12-4; J: TRBJ1-1; D: NA; DNA: TGTGCCAGCAGTTTGGACAGACTAAGAAACACTGAAGCTTTCTTT; CDR3: CASSLDRLRNTEAFF
size: NA; V: TRBV24-1; J: TRBJ2-7; D: NA; DNA: TGTGCCACCAGTGATCCCAGACAGGCCCACTACGAGCAGTACTTC; CDR3: CATSDPRQAHYEQYF
size: many; V: TRBV10-3; J: TRBJ1-5; D: NA; DNA: TGTGCCATCAGTGAGTCGGTGGGGGATCAGCCCCAGCATTTT; CDR3: CAISESVGDQPQHF
size: few; V: TRBV4-2; J: TRBJ1-5; D: TRBD1; DNA: TGTGCCAGCAGCCGGGACAGGGGAAGAGATCAGCCCCAGCATTTT; CDR3: CASSRDRGRDQPQHF
size: NA; V: TRBV20-1; J: TRBJ1-4; D: NA; DNA: TGCAGTGCTAGTGCCGGGCCCCTTGAAAAACTGTTTTTT; CDR3: CSASAGPLEKLFF
size: NA; V: TRBV6-1; J: TRBJ2-1; D: TRBD2; DNA: TGTGCCAGCAGTATCGGTCGCCACCGGACCGGGACTAGCGCTGACAATGAGCAGTTCTTC; CDR3: CASSIGRHRTGTSADNEQFF
size: NA; V: TRBV6-1; J: TRBJ1-1; D: NA; DNA: TGTGCCAGCAGTTCCCTTTTCCGGGGAAACACTGAAGCTTTCTTT; CDR3: CASSSLFRGNTEAFF
size: few; V: TRBV9; J: TRBJ2-1; D: NA; DNA: TGTGCCAGCAGCGTAGGAGCGGGCAGCTCCTACAATGAGCAGTTCTTC; CDR3: CASSVGAGSSYNEQFF
size: few; V: TRBV12-3/TRBV12-4; J: TRBJ2-7; D: TRBD1; DNA: TGTGCCAGCAGGACAGGGTCGGGTAACACCTACGAGCAGTACTTC; CDR3: CASRTGSGNTYEQYF
size: many; V: TRBV6-1; J: TRBJ2-1; D: NA; DNA: TGTGCCAGCAGTACGGGACTTTACTACAATGAGCAGTTCTTC; CDR3: CASSTGLYYNEQFF
size: NA; V: TRBV20-1; J: TRBJ2-3; D: NA; DNA: TGCAGTGCTAGCCTGATTGGGGGTGCCCTAGGGATGGATACGCAGTATTTT; CDR3: CSASLIGGALGMDTQYF
size: few; V: TRBV3-1; J: TRBJ2-2; D: NA; DNA: TGTGCCAGCAGCCAAGAGACCCGGGTTCGCGGGGAGCTGTTTTTT; CDR3: CASSQETRVRGELFF
size: NA; V: TRBV5-1; J: TRBJ2-3; D: TRBD2; DNA: TGCGCCAGCAGGTCCGGTACCGGGACTAGCGGGAGGGCAGATACGCAGTATTTT; CDR3: CASRSGTGTSGRADTQYF